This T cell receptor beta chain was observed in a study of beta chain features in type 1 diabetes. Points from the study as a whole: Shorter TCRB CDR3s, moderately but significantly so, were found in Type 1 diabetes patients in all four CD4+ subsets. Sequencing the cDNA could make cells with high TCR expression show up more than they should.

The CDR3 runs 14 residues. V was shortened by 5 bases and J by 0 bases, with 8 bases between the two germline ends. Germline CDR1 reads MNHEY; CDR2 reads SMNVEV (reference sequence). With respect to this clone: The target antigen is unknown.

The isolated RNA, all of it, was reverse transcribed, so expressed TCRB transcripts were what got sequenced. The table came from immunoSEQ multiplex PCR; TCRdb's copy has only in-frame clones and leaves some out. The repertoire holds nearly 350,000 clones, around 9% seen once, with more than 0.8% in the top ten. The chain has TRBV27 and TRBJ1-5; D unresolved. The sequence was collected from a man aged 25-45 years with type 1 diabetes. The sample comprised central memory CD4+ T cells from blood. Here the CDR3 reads CASSQAYSNQPQHF. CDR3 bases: TGTGCCAGCAGTCAGGCGTATAGCAATCAGCCCCAGCATTTT.